The clone carrying this T cell receptor (beta chain) was observed a single time. This sample is part of a study of CD8 T cells in Susac syndrome. Random hexamers were used to reverse transcribe roughly 0.45 to 1 ug of RNA. TCRdb independently ran MiXCR on the immunoSEQ multiplex PCR reads; one entry per CDR3 protein. Among 150,000 to 200,000 distinct CDR3 sequences listed, about 95% were seen once. This CDR3 has 15 residues. The V gene's germline CDR1 is MNHEY and CDR2 SMNVEV (reference sequence). Trimming removed 6 bases at V and 1 base at J, with 14 bases between. The specimen was CD4+ T cells from PBMCs. V usage is TRBV27 and J usage is TRBJ2-3, with D perhaps being TRBD1 or TRBD2 (6 bases each). The source is a human donor in good health. The CDR3 DNA is TGTGCCAGCAGATCCCGGGGGCTAGGCACAGATACGCAGTATTTT. As protein: CASRSRGLGTDTQYF.